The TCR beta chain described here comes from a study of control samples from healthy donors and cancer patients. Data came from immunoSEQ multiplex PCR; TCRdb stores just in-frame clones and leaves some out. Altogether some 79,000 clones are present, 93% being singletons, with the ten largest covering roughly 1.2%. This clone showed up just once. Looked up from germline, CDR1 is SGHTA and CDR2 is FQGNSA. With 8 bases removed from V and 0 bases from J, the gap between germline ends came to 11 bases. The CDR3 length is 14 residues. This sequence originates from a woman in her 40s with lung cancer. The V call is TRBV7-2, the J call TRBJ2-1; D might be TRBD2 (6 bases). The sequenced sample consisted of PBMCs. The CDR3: CASGPGVSYNEQFF. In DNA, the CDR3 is TGTGCCAGCGGACCGGGGGTCTCCTACAATGAGCAGTTCTTC.